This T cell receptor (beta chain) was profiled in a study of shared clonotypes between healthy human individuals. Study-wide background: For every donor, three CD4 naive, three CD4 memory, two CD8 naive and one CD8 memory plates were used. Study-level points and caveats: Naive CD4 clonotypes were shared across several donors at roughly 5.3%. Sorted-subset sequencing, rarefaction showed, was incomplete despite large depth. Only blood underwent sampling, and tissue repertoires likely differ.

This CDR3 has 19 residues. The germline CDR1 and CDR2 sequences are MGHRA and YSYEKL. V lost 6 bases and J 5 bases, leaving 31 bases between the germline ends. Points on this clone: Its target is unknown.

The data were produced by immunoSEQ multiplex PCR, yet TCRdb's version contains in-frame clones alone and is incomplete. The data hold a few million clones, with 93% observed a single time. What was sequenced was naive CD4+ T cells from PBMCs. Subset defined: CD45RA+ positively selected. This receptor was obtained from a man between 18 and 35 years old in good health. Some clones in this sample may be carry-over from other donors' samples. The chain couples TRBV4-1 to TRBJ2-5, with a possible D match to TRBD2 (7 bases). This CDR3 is CASSKEKGDYPYIRETQYF. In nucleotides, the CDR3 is TGCGCCAGCAGTAAAGAGAAGGGGGACTATCCCTATATACGTGAGACCCAGTACTTC.